This T cell receptor beta chain was obtained from a study of blood T cell repertoires in COVID-19. On the study more broadly: Sources were T cells, B-cell-depleted T cells, or PBMCs; the material itself was cDNA or gDNA.

In the authors' methods: Reference gene primer amplification gave estimated nucleated cell counts. Using immunoSEQ multiplex PCR, the repertoire was profiled, and TCRdb retains in-frame clones only, with some absent. V and J calls plus clone size are reproduced from that table; the DNA served to infer D and trimming. The table has 130,000 to 150,000 clones, around 90% seen once. CDR3 length equals 13 residues. Deletions cut 11 bases from V and 2 bases from J, with 14 bases between. Germline CDR1 and CDR2: LNHDA and SQIVND (reference sequence). Sequenced input: peripheral blood. The TCR sequence derives from a human donor in a cohort sampled during active COVID-19. The rearrangement uses TRBV19 and TRBJ2-3; D is possibly TRBD2 (5 bases). Here the CDR3 reads CAGTRNYTDTQYF. CDR3 nucleotides: TGTGCCGGTACTAGAAACTACACAGATACGCAGTATTTT. The variable domain in full, with the rest retrieved from reference TRBV19 and TRBJ2-3, is DGGITQSPKYLFRKEGQNVTLSCEQNLNHDAMYWYRQDPGQGLRLIYYSQIVNDFQKGDIAEGYSVSREKKESFPLTVTSAQKNPTAFYLCAGTRNYTDTQYFGPGTRLTVL.